Listed below are T cell receptor beta chains from one sample, sequenced in a study of cytomegalovirus exposure and HLA in healthy donors. Clones were read by immunoSEQ multiplex PCR, and TCRdb kept only the in-frame ones, dropping some. The table includes under 250,000 clones, around 80% detected once. The sequenced sample was PBMCs. Source of these receptors: a man aged 18 to 30 in good health and CMV-seronegative. CDR3s include the opening cysteine and the closing phenylalanine or tryptophan. The D gene is left open where the match is weak. Clone size is not always given. Where it is, it says once, few, many or a class for expanded clones.

j_call v_call clone_size d_call cdr3_nt cdr3_aa
TRBJ2-1 TRBV6-5 - - TGTGCCAGCAGTTACTCGATCAGGGACTTCAATGAGCAGTTCTTC CASSYSIRDFNEQFF
TRBJ2-7 TRBV7-9 once - TGTGCCAGCAGCTTAGCTGCCGCTCCTACCCGAGAGCAGTACTTC CASSLAAAPTREQYF
TRBJ1-1 TRBV30 - - TGTGCCTGGAGAGGCGGGAGCACTGAAGCTTTCTTT CAWRGGSTEAFF
TRBJ2-7 TRBV28 - TRBD1 TGTGCCAGCAGTCCGGACAGGGGCGAGCAGTACTTC CASSPDRGEQYF
TRBJ2-1 TRBV7-8 - - TGTGCCAGCGGCGACAGGGGAGGGGGTGAGCAGTTCTTC CASGDRGGGEQFF
TRBJ2-7 TRBV5-4 - TRBD2 TGTGCCAGCAGCCAAAATCTAGCGGGAGGGGGCTACGAGCAGTACTTC CASSQNLAGGGYEQYF
TRBJ2-1 TRBV4-2 - - TGTGCCAGCAGCCAAGGGGTCGAGGATGAGCAGTTCTTC CASSQGVEDEQFF
TRBJ2-1 TRBV11-1 - TRBD2 TGTGCCAGCGGGAGGGCCGACTACAATGAGCAGTTCTTC CASGRADYNEQFF
TRBJ1-1 TRBV13 - TRBD1 TGTGCCAGCATCTTGACAGGGGGCACTGAAGCTTTCTTT CASILTGGTEAFF
TRBJ2-1 TRBV7-9 - TRBD2 TGTGCCAGCAGCCTGGGGGCTAGCGGGAACAATGAGCAGTTCTTC CASSLGASGNNEQFF
TRBJ2-5 TRBV7-9 once - TGTGCCAGCAGCTTCGGGAAAGAGACCCAGTACTTC CASSFGKETQYF
TRBJ1-2 TRBV2 - TRBD1 TGTGCCAGCAGGCGCCGGACAGGGAACTATGGCTACACCTTC CASRRRTGNYGYTF
TRBJ1-1 TRBV7-6 - - TGTGCCAGCAGCTTCACGGGGAACACTGAAGCTTTCTTT CASSFTGNTEAFF